Below are 7 T cell receptor beta chains sequenced from a single sample in a study of cytomegalovirus exposure and HLA in healthy donors. In the PCR, 60 Vbeta and 13 Jbeta primers were used. Sequencing was performed with immunoSEQ multiplex PCR; in TCRdb, only in-frame clones are kept and a portion is missing. The sample shows around 200,000 clones, 82% of them seen only once. Source material: PBMCs. The receptors were sampled from a man between 35 and 55 years old in good health and CMV-seropositive.

The gene calls are TRBV7-9 and TRBJ2-7, with TRBD1 matching over 11 bases. Per the germline V gene, CDR1 is SEHNR and CDR2 is FQNEAQ (reference sequence). This CDR3 contains 16 residues. J was trimmed by 4 bases and V by 5 bases; bases with no gene match: 10. The chain's CDR3 is CASSVFGTGGGYEQYF. DNA of the CDR3: TGTGCCAGCAGCGTATTCGGGACAGGGGGTGGGTACGAGCAGTACTTC.

This chain joins TRBV29-1 and TRBJ2-1, with D tentatively TRBD2 (5 bases). Germline lookup yields CDR1 SQVTM and CDR2 ANQGSEA. Deletions cut 6 bases from V and 8 bases from J, with 11 bases between. The CDR3 is 11 amino acids. This chain's CDR3 is CSVGDLDEQFF. CDR3 sequence (DNA): TGCAGCGTGGGAGATTTGGATGAGCAGTTCTTC.

On this clone itself: With a much larger clone just one base away, this may be a read error. The chain has TRBV27 and TRBJ2-7; 8 bases are shared with TRBD1. V shed 6 bases, J shed 2 bases, and the junction held 3 bases outside the gene matches. This CDR3 has 13 residues. From germline, CDR1 is MNHEY and CDR2 SMNVEV (reference sequence). CDR3: CASSQQGAYEQYF. CDR3 DNA sequence: TGTGCCAGCAGCCAACAGGGGGCCTACGAGCAGTACTTC.

The chain recombines TRBV30 with TRBJ2-6; 11 bases line up with TRBD1. Germline V CDR1 and CDR2: GTSNPN, SVGIG (reference sequence). J lost 0 bases, V lost 2 bases, and 6 bases had no gene match. The CDR3 sequence is 18 residues long. For the CDR3, the DNA is TGTGCCTGGAGTAGGACAGGGGGCTGGAACTCTGGGGCCAACGTCCTGACTTTC. It translates to CAWSRTGGWNSGANVLTF. The variable domain in full, completed from reference TRBV30 and TRBJ2-6, reads SQTIHQWPATLVQPVGSPLSLECTVEGTSNPNLYWYRQAAGRGLQLLFYSVGIGQISSEVPQNLSASRPQDRQFILSSKKLLLSDSGFYLCAWSRTGGWNSGANVLTFGAGSRLTVL.

This clone came up a few times. The V call is TRBV5-4, the J call TRBJ2-4; D might be TRBD1 (6 bases). Deletions cut 4 bases from V and 2 bases from J, with 10 bases between. CDR3 length: 14 amino acids. The germline gives CDR1 SGHNT, CDR2 YYREEE (reference sequence). Written as DNA, the CDR3 is TGTGCCAGCAGCCTCAGGGGATCCAAAAACATTCAGTACTTC. The encoded protein is CASSLRGSKNIQYF.

This clone was counted once. The CDR3 nucleotides read TGTGCCAGTAGGACAGGGTACGGTGGCCACACTGAAGCTTTCTTT. Translation gives CASRTGYGGHTEAFF. The J gene is TRBJ1-1, the V gene TRBV19, with TRBD1 identical over 7 bases. The CDR3 extends over 15 amino acids. Germline V gives CDR1 LNHDA, CDR2 SQIVND (reference sequence). The V gene end was trimmed by 6 bases and the J gene end by 3 bases; junction bases not matched to a gene: 10.

The chain uses TRBV9 and TRBJ2-2; 8 bases agree with TRBD2. V shed 0 bases, J shed 3 bases, and the junction held 4 bases outside the gene matches. The length of the CDR3 is 16 residues. Germline CDR1 SGDLS, CDR2 YYNGEE. The CDR3 reads CASSVGAGGHTGELFF. In DNA form, the CDR3 reads TGTGCCAGCAGCGTAGGTGCGGGAGGACACACCGGGGAGCTGTTTTTT.